The present entry profiles one TCR beta chain with its context. The entry originates in a study of blood T cell repertoires in COVID-19. Original data processing: Reference gene primer amplification gave nucleated cell count estimates. Assay: immunoSEQ multiplex PCR; the TCRdb copy retains only in-frame clones and omits some. That table gives V, J and clone size, and the DNA gave D and trimming. This sample has more than 400,000 clones, with about nine tenths found just once. Germline-derived CDR1 and CDR2 are SGHRS and YFSETQ. The length of the CDR3 is 15 residues. Trimming removed 0 bases from V and 6 bases from J; junction bases left unmatched: 4.

The sequencing sample was made of PBMCs or T cells enriched from blood (not recorded which). V gene TRBV5-1 combines with J gene TRBJ2-2; TRBD2 matches 8 bases. This TCR was sampled from a woman between 18 and 30 years old who had recovered from COVID-19. Here the CDR3 reads CASSLAASGSGELFF. In nucleotides, the CDR3 is TGCGCCAGCAGCTTGGCGGCTAGCGGGTCCGGGGAGCTGTTTTTT.